The 27 T cell receptor beta chains given below trace back to one sample, sequenced in a study of control samples from healthy donors and cancer patients. Produced via immunoSEQ multiplex PCR; TCRdb's table is partial and in-frame only. The sample comprises about 170,000 clones, roughly 91% of which are singletons, and approximately 1.6% rests with the top ten. The sequenced sample consisted of blood. These receptors were obtained from a woman aged 25 to 39 in good health.

A note on this clone: Other DNA variants within this sample encode the same CDR3. This chain uses TRBV30 with TRBJ1-5; 7 nucleotides line up with TRBD1. Per the germline V gene, CDR1 is GTSNPN and CDR2 is SVGIG (reference sequence). V trimming: 1 base; J trimming: 6 bases; junction bases outside the gene matches: 3. CDR3 length equals 13 residues. The CDR3, as DNA: TGTGCCTGGAGTGGACAGGGCGTTCAGCCCCAGCATTTT. Amino acid sequence: CAWSGQGVQPQHF.

Note on this clone: This could be a read error, since a much larger clone is one nucleotide away. Other DNA sequences of this sample code for an identical CDR3. The CDR3 sequence is CASSLGTGGVNTEAFF. CDR3 DNA: TGTGCTAGCAGCTTGGGGACAGGGGGCGTGAACACTGAAGCTTTCTTT. V gene TRBV7-9 combines with J gene TRBJ1-1; 12 nucleotides match TRBD1. Germline loops: CDR1 SEHNR, CDR2 FQNEAQ (reference sequence). The CDR3 runs 16 residues. The variable domain in full, with the rest retrieved from reference TRBV7-9 and TRBJ1-1, is DTGVSQNPRHKITKRGQNVTFRCDPISEHNRLYWYRQTLGQGPEFLTYFQNEAQLEKSRLLSDRFSAERPKGSFSTLEIQRTEQGDSAMYLCASSLGTGGVNTEAFFGQGTRLTVV.

The J gene is TRBJ2-3, the V gene TRBV6-1; the match to TRBD1 covers 9 bases. Germline-derived CDR1 and CDR2 are MNHNS and SASEGT. The ends lost 0 bases at V and 4 bases at J; junction bases unmatched: 5. The CDR3 is made up of 16 amino acids. In nucleotides, the CDR3 is TGTGCCAGCAGTGAAGCGCCGGGACAGGGTCCAGATACGCAGTATTTT. Translating gives CASSEAPGQGPDTQYF.

The chain links TRBV9 to TRBJ2-5; 7 bases are a match to TRBD2. Germline V CDR1 and CDR2: SGDLS, YYNGEE. Germline trimming cut 0 bases from V and 3 bases from J; bases unmatched to any gene: 8. This CDR3 is 16 amino acids long. The CDR3 sequence: CASSVGGSGRKETQYF. CDR3 sequence (DNA): TGTGCCAGCAGCGTAGGGGGTAGCGGGCGGAAAGAGACCCAGTACTTC.

On this clone itself: Other DNA sequences in the same sample also yield this CDR3. The rearrangement joins TRBV5-1 to TRBJ2-3; 16 bases are shared with TRBD2. The length of the CDR3 is 19 residues. Germline values: CDR1 SGHRS, CDR2 YFSETQ. V lost 3 bases to trimming and J lost 2 bases; unmatched junction nucleotides: 9. CDR3 in amino acids: CASSWGAGLAGGVTDTQYF. The CDR3 DNA reads as TGCGCCAGCAGCTGGGGGGCGGGACTAGCGGGGGGGGTCACAGATACGCAGTATTTT.

The chain is built from TRBV28 and TRBJ2-3; D remains ambiguous. CDR1 and CDR2 (germline): MDHEN, SYDVKM. The V end was cut by 10 bases, the J end by 3 bases, with 11 bases between. The CDR3 has 12 residues. DNA for the CDR3: TGTGCCACCGGAGTAGGGACAGATACGCAGTATTTT. It yields the protein CATGVGTDTQYF.

The CDR3 reads CASSLGGSQTNYGYTF. The CDR3 region has the DNA TGTGCCAGCAGCTTAGGGGGCAGCCAGACTAACTATGGCTACACCTTC. The chain couples TRBV7-2 to TRBJ1-2; perhaps TRBD1 as D (5 bases). CDR1 is SGHTA, CDR2 FQGNSA, per germline. CDR3 length: 16 residues. V lost 1 base and J lost 0, with 12 bases in between.

This chain joins TRBV27 and TRBJ1-3; TRBD1 matches 7 bases. Germline V gene lookup returns CDR1 MNHEY and CDR2 SMNVEV (reference sequence). The CDR3 runs to 15 residues. The V gene end was trimmed by 3 bases and the J gene end by 2 bases; junction bases not matched to a gene: 4. CDR3 loop: CASSFRGQTGNTIYF. In DNA form, the CDR3 reads TGTGCCAGCAGTTTTAGGGGGCAGACTGGAAACACCATATATTTT.

The chain uses TRBV7-3 and TRBJ1-2; D unclear. Germline V gene lookup returns CDR1 SGHTA and CDR2 FQGTGA. Trimming removed 2 bases from V and 4 bases from J, with 5 bases in between. The CDR3 loop spans 12 amino acids. The CDR3 reads CASSLEAYGYTF. DNA of the CDR3: TGTGCCAGCAGCTTAGAGGCCTATGGCTACACCTTC. The variable domain in full, with the rest retrieved from reference TRBV7-3 and TRBJ1-2, is GAGVSQTPSNKVTEKGKYVELRCDPISGHTALYWYRQSLGQGPEFLIYFQGTGAADDSGLPNDRFFAVRPEGSVSTLKIQRTERGDSAVYLCASSLEAYGYTFGSGTRLTVV.

This clone was observed once. The chain is built from TRBV6-1 and TRBJ1-4; D possibly corresponds to TRBD1 (5 bases). Germline lookup yields CDR1 MNHNS and CDR2 SASEGT. V lost 1 base and J lost 3, with 15 bases in between. The CDR3 has 17 residues. The CDR3 region is CASSEVRTSPANEKLFF. As DNA, the CDR3 is TGTGCCAGCAGTGAAGTCAGGACATCCCCCGCTAATGAAAAACTGTTTTTT.

CDR3 amino acids: CASSEQGGEKLFF. The CDR3, as DNA: TGTGCCAGCAGTGAACAGGGGGGTGAAAAACTGTTTTTT. The rearrangement links TRBV2 to TRBJ1-4; 7 nucleotides align to TRBD1. Germline CDR1 SNHLY, CDR2 FYNNEI. V was pared by 2 bases and J by 7 bases, with 1 base of the junction left unmatched. The CDR3 contains 13 residues.

This chain uses TRBV5-1 with TRBJ2-2; D may match TRBD1 or TRBD2 (6 bases each). V was pared by 4 bases and J by 2 bases, with 15 bases between. The CDR3 sequence is 16 residues long. Germline CDR1 reads SGHRS; CDR2 reads YFSETQ. The CDR3 DNA follows: TGCGCCAGCAGCAGAAGTGGGGGGCTCAACACCGGGGAGCTGTTTTTT. It encodes CASSRSGGLNTGELFF.

The chain employs TRBV21-1 and TRBJ1-2; the tabulated D call, TRBD1, remains unverified against the DNA. TRBV21-1 is an annotated pseudogene. The CDR3 runs 15 residues. CDR3 loop: CASSKTLGQGSGYTF. The CDR3 region has the DNA TGTGCCAGCAGCAAAACCCTGGGACAGGGTAGCGGCTACACCTTC.

The rearrangement joins TRBV20-1 to TRBJ1-1; D is unclear. Between the trimmed V and J ends, which lost 1 base and 7 bases, there was a span of 7 bases. Looked up from germline, CDR1 is DFQATT and CDR2 is SNEGSKA (reference sequence). This CDR3 contains 11 residues. The CDR3 sequence: CSARVGLEAFF. Written as DNA, the CDR3 is TGCAGTGCTAGAGTTGGGCTTGAAGCTTTCTTT.

J is TRBJ2-7 and V is TRBV6-1; 10 nucleotides agree with TRBD2. Germline V gene data show CDR1 as MNHNS and CDR2 as SASEGT. With V trimmed by 2 bases and J by 5 bases, 6 bases remained unmatched. This CDR3 region has 15 residues. The CDR3 region is CASSEQASGRHEQYF. CDR3 bases: TGTGCCAGCAGTGAACAGGCTAGCGGGAGACACGAGCAGTACTTC.

The chain combines TRBV11-3 with TRBJ2-3, with 11 bases that match TRBD1. The CDR3 runs 15 residues. Per germline, CDR1 SGHNT and CDR2 YENEEA. J was trimmed by 5 bases and V by 5 bases; bases with no gene match: 6. The CDR3 spells CASSTGTGGGDTQYF. DNA of the CDR3: TGTGCCAGCAGCACCGGGACAGGGGGGGGAGATACGCAGTATTTT.

The J gene is TRBJ2-1, the V gene TRBV7-3; TRBD2 is a possible D gene (5 bases). Trimming left V 2 bases short and J 3 bases short, with 11 bases between. CDR1 SGHTA and CDR2 FQGTGA come from the germline V gene. The CDR3 sequence is 15 residues long. The CDR3 is CASSLESGSYNEQFF. As DNA, the CDR3 is TGTGCCAGCAGCTTAGAGAGCGGTAGCTACAATGAGCAGTTCTTC.

The J gene is TRBJ1-6, the V gene TRBV4-3, with D tentatively TRBD1 (5 bases). This CDR3 region has 16 residues. Trimming pared 1 base from V and 0 bases from J, leaving 7 bases between. Germline V CDR1 and CDR2: LGHNA, YSLEER. For the CDR3, the DNA is TGCGCCAGCAGCCAAGGACAGAGCTCCTATAATTCACCCCTCCACTTT. Amino acids: CASSQGQSSYNSPLHF.

V is TRBV24-1 and J is TRBJ2-7, with 7 bases identical to TRBD1. Unmatched junction bases numbered 3, after V lost 4 bases and J lost 4 bases. CDR1 KGHDR and CDR2 SFDVKD come from the germline V gene. CDR3 length equals 13 residues. CDR3 nucleotide sequence: TGTGCCACCAGTGAGACAGGGAGTTACGAGCAGTACTTC. Translated: CATSETGSYEQYF.

The chain uses TRBV30 and TRBJ2-5; a possible D gene is TRBD1 (8 bases). This CDR3 comprises 14 residues. V was shortened by 5 bases and J by 5 bases, with 18 bases between the two germline ends. Germline lookup yields CDR1 GTSNPN and CDR2 SVGIG (reference sequence). The CDR3 sequence: CAWCTGGVAETQYF. Written as DNA, the CDR3 is TGTGCCTGGTGCACAGGGGGGGTAGCGGAGACCCAGTACTTC. Full variable domain (missing parts from reference TRBV30 and TRBJ2-5): SQTIHQWPATLVQPVGSPLSLECTVEGTSNPNLYWYRQAAGRGLQLLFYSVGIGQISSEVPQNLSASRPQDRQFILSSKKLLLSDSGFYLCAWCTGGVAETQYFGPGTRLLVL.

The genes are TRBV11-3 and TRBJ2-3; D gene unclear. With 5 bases removed from V and 6 bases from J, the gap between germline ends came to 12 bases. This CDR3 has 13 residues. Germline values: CDR1 SGHNT, CDR2 YENEEA. The CDR3 sequence is CASSKSRWDTQYF. The CDR3 nucleotides are TGTGCCAGCAGCAAATCTAGGTGGGATACGCAGTATTTT.

This chain uses TRBV7-9 with TRBJ2-5; 8 bases are a match to TRBD1. This CDR3 has 14 residues. Germline CDR1 is SEHNR and CDR2 is FQNEAQ (reference sequence). After removal of 2 bases from V and 4 bases from J, the junction contained 3 bases not matched to a gene. Written as DNA, the CDR3 is TGTGCCAGCAGCTTACCCAGGGGGCGAGAGACCCAGTACTTC. Amino acids: CASSLPRGRETQYF.

J is TRBJ1-2 and V is TRBV6-1, with TRBD1 matching over 7 bases. Losses at the gene ends were 3 bases for V and 4 bases for J; bases not matched to a gene: 2. This CDR3 contains 13 residues. Germline lookup yields CDR1 MNHNS and CDR2 SASEGT. The CDR3: CASSDEGAYGYTF. The DNA of the CDR3 is TGTGCCAGCAGTGACGAGGGGGCCTATGGCTACACCTTC.

The gene calls are TRBV19 and TRBJ2-7, with 11 nucleotides matching TRBD2. The germline V gene encodes CDR1 LNHDA and CDR2 SQIVND (reference sequence). V trimming: 5 bases; J trimming: 4 bases; junction bases outside the gene matches: 4. This CDR3 has 14 residues. CDR3 nucleotides: TGTGCCAGTAGTGCCGGGACTAGCGGTTACGAGCAGTACTTC. It codes for CASSAGTSGYEQYF. The whole variable domain, filled in from reference TRBV19 and TRBJ2-7, reads DGGITQSPKYLFRKEGQNVTLSCEQNLNHDAMYWYRQDPGQGLRLIYYSQIVNDFQKGDIAEGYSVSREKKESFPLTVTSAQKNPTAFYLCASSAGTSGYEQYFGPGTRLTVT.

This chain uses TRBV4-1 with TRBJ2-1, with D tentatively TRBD2 (5 bases). Trimming pared 5 bases from V and 4 bases from J, leaving 9 bases between. This CDR3 comprises 13 residues. Germline CDR1 is MGHRA and CDR2 is YSYEKL. The CDR3 sequence: CASSSSRYNEQFF. CDR3 DNA: TGCGCCAGCAGCTCTAGCAGGTACAATGAGCAGTTCTTC.

In its sample, this clone was seen many times. V and J are TRBV3-1 (or the pseudogene TRBV3-2) and TRBJ2-7; 12 nucleotides agree with TRBD2. The germline V gene has CDR1 LGHDT and CDR2 YNNKEL (reference sequence). The ends lost 4 bases at V and 5 bases at J; junction bases unmatched: 3. The CDR3 is made up of 14 amino acids. The CDR3 region is CASSRLAGVDEQYF. The DNA of the CDR3 is TGTGCCAGCAGCCGACTAGCGGGGGTTGACGAGCAGTACTTC.

This clone was recorded only once. Other DNA sequences in the sample encode the same CDR3. The chain uses TRBV6-5 and TRBJ1-3, with D possibly TRBD1 on 6 matching bases. Trimming stripped 7 bases from V and 0 bases from J, with 10 bases between. The CDR3 spans 14 residues. Germline CDR1 MNHEY, CDR2 SVGAGI. CDR3 sequence: CASKRRGSGNTIYF. The CDR3, as DNA: TGTGCCAGCAAGCGCAGGGGCTCTGGAAACACCATATATTTT.